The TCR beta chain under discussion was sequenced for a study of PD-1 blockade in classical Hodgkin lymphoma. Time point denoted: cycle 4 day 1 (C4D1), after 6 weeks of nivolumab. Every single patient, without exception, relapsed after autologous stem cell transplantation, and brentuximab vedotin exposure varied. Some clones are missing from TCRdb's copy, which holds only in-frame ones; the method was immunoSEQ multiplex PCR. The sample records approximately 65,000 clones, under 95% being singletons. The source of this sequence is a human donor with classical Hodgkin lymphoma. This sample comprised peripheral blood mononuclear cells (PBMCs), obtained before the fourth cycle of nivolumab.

CDR3 loop: CASSLGTGSPLHF. Here the CDR3 DNA reads TGTGCCAGCAGCTTAGGAACTGGCTCACCCCTCCACTTT. This chain connects TRBV7-8 to TRBJ1-6; D gene unclear. The CDR3 is made up of 13 amino acids. In germline, CDR1 is SGHVS, CDR2 FQNEAQ. With 1 base removed from V and 10 bases from J, the gap between germline ends came to 8 bases. Complete variable domain (other parts from reference TRBV7-8 and TRBJ1-6): GAGVSQSPRYKVAKRGQDVALRCDPISGHVSLFWYQQALGQGPEFLTYFQNEAQLDKSGLPSDRFFAERPEGSVSTLKIQRTQQEDSAVYLCASSLGTGSPLHFGNGTRLTVT.